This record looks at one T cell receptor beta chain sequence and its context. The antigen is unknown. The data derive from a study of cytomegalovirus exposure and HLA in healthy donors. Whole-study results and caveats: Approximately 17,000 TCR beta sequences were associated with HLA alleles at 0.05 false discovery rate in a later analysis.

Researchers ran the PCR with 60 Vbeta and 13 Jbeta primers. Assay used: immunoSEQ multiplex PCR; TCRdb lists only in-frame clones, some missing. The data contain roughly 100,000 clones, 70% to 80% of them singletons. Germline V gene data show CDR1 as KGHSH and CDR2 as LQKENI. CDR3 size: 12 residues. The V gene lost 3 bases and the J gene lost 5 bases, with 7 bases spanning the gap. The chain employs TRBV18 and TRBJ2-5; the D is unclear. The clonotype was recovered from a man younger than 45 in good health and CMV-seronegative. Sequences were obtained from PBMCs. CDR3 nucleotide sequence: TGTGCCAGCTCACCCCGTGTTGAGACCCAGTACTTC. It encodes CASSPRVETQYF. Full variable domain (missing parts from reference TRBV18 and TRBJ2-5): NAGVMQNPRHLVRRRGQEARLRCSPMKGHSHVYWYRQLPEEGLKFMVYLQKENIIDESGMPKERFSAEFPKEGPSILRIQQVVRGDSAAYFCASSPRVETQYFGPGTRLLVL.